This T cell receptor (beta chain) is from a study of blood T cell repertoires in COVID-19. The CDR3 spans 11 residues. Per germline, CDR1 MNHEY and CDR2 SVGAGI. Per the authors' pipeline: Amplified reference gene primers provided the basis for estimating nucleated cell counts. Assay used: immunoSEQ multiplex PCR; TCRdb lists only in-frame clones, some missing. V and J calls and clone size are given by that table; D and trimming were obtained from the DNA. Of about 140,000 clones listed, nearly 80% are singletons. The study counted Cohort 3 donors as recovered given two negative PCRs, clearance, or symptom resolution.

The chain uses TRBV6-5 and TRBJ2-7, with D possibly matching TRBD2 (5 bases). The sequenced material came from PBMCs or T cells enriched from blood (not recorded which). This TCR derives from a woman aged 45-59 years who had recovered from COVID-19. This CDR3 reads CAHNGVWEQYF. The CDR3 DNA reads TGTGCTCATAACGGGGTCTGGGAGCAGTACTTC.